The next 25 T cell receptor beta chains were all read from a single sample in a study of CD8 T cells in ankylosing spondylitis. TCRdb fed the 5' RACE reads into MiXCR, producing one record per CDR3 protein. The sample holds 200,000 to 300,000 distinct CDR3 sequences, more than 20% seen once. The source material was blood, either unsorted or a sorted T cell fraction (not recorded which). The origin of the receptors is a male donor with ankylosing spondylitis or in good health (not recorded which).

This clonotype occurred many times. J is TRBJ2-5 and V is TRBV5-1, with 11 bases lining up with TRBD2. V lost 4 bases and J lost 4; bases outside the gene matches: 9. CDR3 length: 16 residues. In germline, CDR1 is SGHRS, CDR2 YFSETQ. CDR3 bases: TGCGCCAGCAGCGCACATCTAGCGGGGGGTCGAGAGACCCAGTACTTC. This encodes CASSAHLAGGRETQYF. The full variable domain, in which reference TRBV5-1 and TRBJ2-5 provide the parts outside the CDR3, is KAGVTQTPRYLIKTRGQQVTLSCSPISGHRSVSWYQQTPGQGLQFLFEYFSETQRNKGNFPGRFSGRQFSNSRSEMNVSTLELGDSALYLCASSAHLAGGRETQYFGPGTRLLVL.

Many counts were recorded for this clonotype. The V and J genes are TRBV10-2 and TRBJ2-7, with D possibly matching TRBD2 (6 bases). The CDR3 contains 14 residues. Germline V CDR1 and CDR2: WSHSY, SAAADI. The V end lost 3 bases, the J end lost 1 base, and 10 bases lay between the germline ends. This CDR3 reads CASSESAGSYEQYF. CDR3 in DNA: TGCGCCAGCAGTGAATCGGCGGGGTCCTACGAGCAGTACTTC.

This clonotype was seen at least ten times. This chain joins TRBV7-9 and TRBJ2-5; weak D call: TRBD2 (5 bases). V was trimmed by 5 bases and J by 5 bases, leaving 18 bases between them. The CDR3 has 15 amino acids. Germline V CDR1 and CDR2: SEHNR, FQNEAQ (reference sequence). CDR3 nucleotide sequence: TGTGCCAGCAGCCCACCGTTGAGGGCCGAGGAGACCCAGTACTTC. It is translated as CASSPPLRAEETQYF.

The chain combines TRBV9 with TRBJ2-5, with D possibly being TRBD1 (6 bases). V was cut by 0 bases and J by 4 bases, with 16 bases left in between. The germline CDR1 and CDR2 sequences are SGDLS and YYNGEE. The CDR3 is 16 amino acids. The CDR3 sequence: CASSVEAGVYRETQYF. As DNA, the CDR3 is TGTGCCAGCAGCGTAGAGGCAGGGGTCTACCGAGAGACCCAGTACTTC.

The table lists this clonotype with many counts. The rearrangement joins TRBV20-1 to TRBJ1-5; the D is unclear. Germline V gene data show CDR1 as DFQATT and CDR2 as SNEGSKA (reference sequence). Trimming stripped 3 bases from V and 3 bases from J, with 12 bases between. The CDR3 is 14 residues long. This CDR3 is CSASIGKINQPQHF. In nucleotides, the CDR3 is TGCAGTGCTAGTATCGGGAAAATCAATCAGCCCCAGCATTTT.

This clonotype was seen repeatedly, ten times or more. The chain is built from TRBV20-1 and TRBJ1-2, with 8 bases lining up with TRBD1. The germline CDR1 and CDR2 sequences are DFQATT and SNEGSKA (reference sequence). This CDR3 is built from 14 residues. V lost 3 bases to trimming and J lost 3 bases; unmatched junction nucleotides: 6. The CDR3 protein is CSARGTGPHYGYTF. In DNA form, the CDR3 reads TGCAGTGCTAGGGGGACAGGTCCTCACTATGGCTACACCTTC.

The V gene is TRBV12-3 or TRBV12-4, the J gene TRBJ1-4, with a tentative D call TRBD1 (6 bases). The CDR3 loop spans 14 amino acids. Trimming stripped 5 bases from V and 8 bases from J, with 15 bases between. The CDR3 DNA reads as TGTGCCAGCAGTCGACAGGAGCTTAGAGAAAAACTGTTTTTT. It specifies CASSRQELREKLFF.

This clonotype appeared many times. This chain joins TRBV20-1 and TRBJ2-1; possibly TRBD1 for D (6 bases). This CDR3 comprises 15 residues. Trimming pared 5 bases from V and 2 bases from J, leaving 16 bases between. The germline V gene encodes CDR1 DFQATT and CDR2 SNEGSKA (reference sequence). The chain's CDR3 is CSAQEWGRTYNEQFF. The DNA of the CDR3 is TGCAGTGCTCAAGAGTGGGGGCGTACCTACAATGAGCAGTTCTTC.

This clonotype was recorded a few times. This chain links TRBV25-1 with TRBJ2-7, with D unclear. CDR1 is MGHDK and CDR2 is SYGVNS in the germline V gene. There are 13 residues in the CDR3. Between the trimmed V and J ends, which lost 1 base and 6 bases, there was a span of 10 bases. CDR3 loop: CASSEFGVGEQYF. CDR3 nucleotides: TGTGCCAGCAGTGAATTTGGGGTCGGCGAGCAGTACTTC.

The CDR3 sequence is CASSAQDYNSYNEQFF. Written as DNA, the CDR3 is TGTGCCAGCAGCGCGCAAGACTATAACTCCTACAATGAGCAGTTCTTC. J is TRBJ2-1 and V is TRBV5-6, with D perhaps matching TRBD2 (5 bases). Germline values: CDR1 SGHDT, CDR2 YYEEEE. The V end lost 4 bases, the J end lost 0 bases, and 14 bases lay between the germline ends. There are 16 residues in the CDR3.

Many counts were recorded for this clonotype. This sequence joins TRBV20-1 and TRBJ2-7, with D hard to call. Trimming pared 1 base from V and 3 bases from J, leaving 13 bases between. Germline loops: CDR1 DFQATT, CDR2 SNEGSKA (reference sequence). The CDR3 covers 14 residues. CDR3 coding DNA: TGCAGTGCTAGAGGTAGTCAGCTCAACTACGAGCAGTACTTC. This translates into CSARGSQLNYEQYF.

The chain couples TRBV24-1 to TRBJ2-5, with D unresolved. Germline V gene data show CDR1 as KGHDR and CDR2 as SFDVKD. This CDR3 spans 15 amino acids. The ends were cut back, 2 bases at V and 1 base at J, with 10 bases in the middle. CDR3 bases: TGTGCCACCAGTGATTCTCGTGCAGGCCAAGAGACCCAGTACTTC. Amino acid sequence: CATSDSRAGQETQYF.

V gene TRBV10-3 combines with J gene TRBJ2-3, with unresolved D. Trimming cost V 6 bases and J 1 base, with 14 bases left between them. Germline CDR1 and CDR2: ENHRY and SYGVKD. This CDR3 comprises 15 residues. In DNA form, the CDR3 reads TGTGCCATCAGCGCCCGGTCCGTCGGCACAGATACGCAGTATTTT. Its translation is CAISARSVGTDTQYF.

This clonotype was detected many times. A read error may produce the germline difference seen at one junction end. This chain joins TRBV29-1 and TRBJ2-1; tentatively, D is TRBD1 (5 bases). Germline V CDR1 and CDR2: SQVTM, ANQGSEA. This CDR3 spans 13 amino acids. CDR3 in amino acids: CSVGGFGYNEQFF. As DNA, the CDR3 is TGCAGCGTTGGGGGCTTTGGATACAATGAGCAGTTTTTC.

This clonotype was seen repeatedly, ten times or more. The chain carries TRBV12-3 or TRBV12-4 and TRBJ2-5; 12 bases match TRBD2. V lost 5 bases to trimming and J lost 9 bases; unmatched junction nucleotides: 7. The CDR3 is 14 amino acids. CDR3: CASSGGLAGTAQYF. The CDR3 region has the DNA TGTGCCAGCAGTGGGGGACTAGCGGGCACGGCCCAGTACTTC.

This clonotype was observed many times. The CDR3 DNA reads as TGTGCCAGCAGCGAGGACAGGGGGGATTATGGGCTCTACAATGAGCAGTTCTTC. Amino acids: CASSEDRGDYGLYNEQFF. This chain links TRBV27 with TRBJ2-1; 10 bases agree with TRBD1. Germline V gene data show CDR1 as MNHEY and CDR2 as SMNVEV (reference sequence). The CDR3 loop spans 18 amino acids. The trim removed 6 bases at V and 3 bases at J, leaving 14 bases unmatched.

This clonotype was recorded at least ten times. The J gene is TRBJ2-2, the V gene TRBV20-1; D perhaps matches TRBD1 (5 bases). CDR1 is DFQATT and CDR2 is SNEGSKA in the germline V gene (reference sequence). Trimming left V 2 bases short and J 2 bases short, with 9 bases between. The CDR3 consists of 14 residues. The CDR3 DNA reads TGCAGTGCTAGACGGCAGGGTAACACCGGGGAGCTGTTTTTT. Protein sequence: CSARRQGNTGELFF.

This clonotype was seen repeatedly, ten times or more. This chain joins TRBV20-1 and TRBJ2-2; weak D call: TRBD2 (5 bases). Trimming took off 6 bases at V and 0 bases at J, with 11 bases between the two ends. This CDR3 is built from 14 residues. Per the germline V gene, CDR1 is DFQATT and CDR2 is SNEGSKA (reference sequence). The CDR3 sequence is CSAEADANTGELFF. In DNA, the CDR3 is TGCAGTGCCGAAGCGGATGCGAACACCGGGGAGCTGTTTTTT.

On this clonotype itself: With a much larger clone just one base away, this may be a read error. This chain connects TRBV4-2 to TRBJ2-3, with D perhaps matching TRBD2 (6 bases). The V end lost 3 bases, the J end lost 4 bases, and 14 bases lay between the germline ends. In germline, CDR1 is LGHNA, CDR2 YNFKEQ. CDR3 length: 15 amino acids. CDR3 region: CASSQGGRGADTQYF. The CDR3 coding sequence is TGTGCCAGCAGCCAGGGGGGACGGGGCGCAGATACGCAGTATTTT.

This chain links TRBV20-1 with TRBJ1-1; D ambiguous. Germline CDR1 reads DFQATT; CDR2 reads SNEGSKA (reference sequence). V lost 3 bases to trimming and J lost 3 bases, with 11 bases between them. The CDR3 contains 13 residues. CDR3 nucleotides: TGCAGTGCTAGTCCGGACCAGTACACTGAAGCTTTCTTT. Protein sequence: CSASPDQYTEAFF.

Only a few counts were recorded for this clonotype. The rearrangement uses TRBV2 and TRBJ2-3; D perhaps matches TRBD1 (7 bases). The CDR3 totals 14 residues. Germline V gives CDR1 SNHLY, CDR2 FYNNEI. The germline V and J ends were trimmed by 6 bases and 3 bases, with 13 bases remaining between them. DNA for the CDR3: TGTGCCAGCAGCAGGGGGGTGTGGACAGATACGCAGTATTTT. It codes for CASSRGVWTDTQYF.

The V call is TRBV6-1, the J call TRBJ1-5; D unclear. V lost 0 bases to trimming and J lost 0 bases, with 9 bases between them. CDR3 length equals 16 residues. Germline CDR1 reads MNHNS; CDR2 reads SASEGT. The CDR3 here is CASSEAHSNSNQPQHF. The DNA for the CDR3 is TGTGCCAGCAGTGAAGCTCACAGTAATAGCAATCAGCCCCAGCATTTT.

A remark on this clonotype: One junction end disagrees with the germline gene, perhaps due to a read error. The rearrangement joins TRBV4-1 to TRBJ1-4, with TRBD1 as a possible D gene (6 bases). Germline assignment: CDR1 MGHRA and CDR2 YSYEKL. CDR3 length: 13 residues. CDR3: CASSQLPGGTPNF. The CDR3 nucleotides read TGCGCCAGCAGCCAATTACCCGGTGGGACACCGAATTTT.

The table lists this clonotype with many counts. The CDR3 region is CASSWDSGTDTQYF. CDR3 bases: TGTGCCAGCAGTTGGGACTCAGGCACAGATACGCAGTATTTT. The chain links TRBV12-3 or TRBV12-4 to TRBJ2-3; tentatively, D is TRBD2 (6 bases). The CDR3 length is 14 residues. V shed 4 bases and J shed 1 base, with 9 bases lying between them.

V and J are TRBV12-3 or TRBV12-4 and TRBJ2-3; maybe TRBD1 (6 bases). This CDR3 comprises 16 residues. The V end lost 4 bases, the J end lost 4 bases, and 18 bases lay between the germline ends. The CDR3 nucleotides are TGTGCCAGCAGTTCCATCAGGGGCATAGTTTCAGATACGCAGTATTTT. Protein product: CASSSIRGIVSDTQYF.